A single sample gave rise to the 20 T cell receptor beta chains below, sequenced in a study of cytomegalovirus exposure and HLA in healthy donors. Vbeta (60) and Jbeta (13) primers were used in the PCR. Some clones are missing from TCRdb's copy, which holds only in-frame ones; the method was immunoSEQ multiplex PCR. In the table there are 140,000 to 150,000 clones, approximately 79% of which are singletons. The sequenced material came from PBMCs. The receptors stem from a woman in her 30s in good health and CMV-seronegative.

In this sample, this clone turned up a few times. V gene TRBV5-1 combines with J gene TRBJ2-4, with 7 bases identical to TRBD2. Germline V lookup: CDR1 SGHRS, CDR2 YFSETQ. The length of the CDR3 is 15 residues. After removal of 4 bases from V and 4 bases from J, the junction contained 8 bases not matched to a gene. The CDR3 region is CASSMGPGGKNIQYF. CDR3 bases: TGCGCCAGCAGCATGGGACCGGGGGGAAAAAACATTCAGTACTTC.

The rearrangement joins TRBV5-1 to TRBJ1-1, with 9 bases aligning to TRBD1. CDR1 is SGHRS, CDR2 YFSETQ, per germline. CDR3 length equals 15 residues. With 0 bases clipped from V and 4 bases from J, the junction kept 4 bases outside the gene matches. CDR3 coding DNA: TGCGCCAGCAGCTTGGTGGACAGGGGACGCACTGAAGCTTTCTTT. It codes for CASSLVDRGRTEAFF.

The chain is built from TRBV14 and TRBJ2-3; a possible D gene is TRBD1 (5 bases). The CDR3 extends over 12 amino acids. Trimming removed 2 bases from V and 10 bases from J, with 10 bases in between. Germline CDR1 and CDR2: SGHDN and FVKESK. The CDR3 reads CASSQWLGAQYF. DNA for the CDR3: TGTGCCAGCAGCCAATGGTTAGGGGCGCAGTATTTT.

The genes are TRBV5-4 and TRBJ1-1; 8 bases fit TRBD1. From germline, CDR1 is SGHNT and CDR2 YYREEE (reference sequence). Losses at the gene ends were 2 bases for V and 1 base for J; bases not matched to a gene: 4. CDR3 length: 15 amino acids. This chain's CDR3 is CASSFPGTGNTEAFF. DNA of the CDR3: TGTGCCAGCAGCTTCCCCGGGACAGGGAACACTGAAGCTTTCTTT.

The table lists this clone with a few counts. At one end, the junction sequence differs from germline, possibly due to a read error. The rearrangement joins TRBV6-1 to TRBJ2-7; possibly TRBD1 for D (5 bases). CDR3 size: 13 residues. Germline loops: CDR1 MNHNS, CDR2 SASEGT. CDR3: CAIDRIFTYEQYF. The CDR3 DNA reads as TGCGCCATAGACAGAATCTTTACCTACGAGCAGTACTTC.

The rearrangement links TRBV7-3 to TRBJ2-1, with D perhaps matching TRBD2 (5 bases). Germline loops: CDR1 SGHTA, CDR2 FQGTGA. CDR3 length: 16 amino acids. V lost 4 bases and J lost 5, with 18 bases in between. The CDR3 DNA follows: TGTGCCAGCAGCTCCCTTCCGAGCGGCAGCCACAATGAGCAGTTCTTC. Its translation: CASSSLPSGSHNEQFF.

For the CDR3, the DNA is TGTGCCAGCTCCCTAAGGACAGATGAAGCTTTCTTT. Its translation: CASSLRTDEAFF. The V gene is TRBV18, the J gene TRBJ1-1; D possibly corresponds to TRBD1 (6 bases). Trimming took 6 bases from V and 7 from J, leaving 12 bases between them. The germline V gene has CDR1 KGHSH and CDR2 LQKENI. The CDR3 spans 12 residues. The whole variable domain, remainder taken from reference TRBV18 and TRBJ1-1, is NAGVMQNPRHLVRRRGQEARLRCSPMKGHSHVYWYRQLPEEGLKFMVYLQKENIIDESGMPKERFSAEFPKEGPSILRIQQVVRGDSAAYFCASSLRTDEAFFGQGTRLTVV.

V usage is TRBV10-3 and J usage is TRBJ1-6; perhaps TRBD1 as D (6 bases). V shed 4 bases and J shed 6 bases, with 16 bases lying between them. Germline assignment: CDR1 ENHRY and CDR2 SYGVKD. The CDR3 runs to 16 residues. The CDR3 region is CAISAGQPGPNSPLHF. DNA for the CDR3: TGTGCCATCAGTGCGGGACAACCGGGGCCTAATTCACCCCTCCACTTT.

The chain uses TRBV5-1 and TRBJ1-2; no clear D. V was trimmed by 5 bases and J by 3 bases, leaving 23 bases between them. The CDR3 contains 17 residues. The germline CDR1 and CDR2 sequences are SGHRS and YFSETQ. DNA of the CDR3: TGCGCCAGCAGGGCATCCGGGGTTTTAATACTGGACTATGGCTACACCTTC. Protein: CASRASGVLILDYGYTF.

The chain uses TRBV19 and TRBJ1-1; D perhaps matches TRBD1 (5 bases). V was shortened by 6 bases and J by 0 bases, with 8 bases between the two germline ends. Germline lookup yields CDR1 LNHDA and CDR2 SQIVND (reference sequence). This CDR3 has 13 residues. The CDR3, as DNA: TGTGCCAGTAGGGAGGGGTTGAACACTGAAGCTTTCTTT. Translated: CASREGLNTEAFF.

This clone has more than one count but fewer than ten. The rearrangement links TRBV7-2 to TRBJ2-3; 10 nucleotides match TRBD1. The CDR3 contains 19 residues. The germline CDR1 and CDR2 sequences are SGHTA and FQGNSA. With 5 bases clipped from V and 2 bases from J, the junction kept 16 bases outside the gene matches. Here the CDR3 DNA reads TGTGCCAGCAGCAGACAGGGGGCTTGGTCGCGGACCACCACAGATACGCAGTATTTT. Its translation is CASSRQGAWSRTTTDTQYF.

The rearrangement uses TRBV27 and TRBJ2-3, with D unclear. Germline values: CDR1 MNHEY, CDR2 SMNVEV (reference sequence). This CDR3 comprises 13 residues. Trimming removed 2 bases at V and 1 base at J, with 4 bases between. The CDR3 DNA reads TGTGCCAGCAGTTTAGCGGGCACAGATACGCAGTATTTT. This sequence encodes CASSLAGTDTQYF.

This clone was observed a few times. This chain joins TRBV19 and TRBJ2-3, with a possible D match to TRBD2 (6 bases). There are 14 residues in the CDR3. Deletions cut 3 bases from V and 5 bases from J, with 12 bases between. Germline CDR1 is LNHDA and CDR2 is SQIVND (reference sequence). In nucleotides, the CDR3 is TGTGCCAGTAGTATTCGGGGGACCGGAGATACGCAGTATTTT. Translating it yields CASSIRGTGDTQYF.

The chain links TRBV9 to TRBJ2-5, with 8 bases lining up with TRBD1. CDR1 and CDR2 (germline): SGDLS, YYNGEE. The V gene end was trimmed by 3 bases and the J gene end by 4 bases; junction bases not matched to a gene: 2. This CDR3 is 13 amino acids long. CDR3 sequence reads: CASSGTGLETQYF. The DNA for the CDR3 is TGTGCCAGCAGCGGGACAGGGTTAGAGACCCAGTACTTC.

The rearrangement uses TRBV19 and TRBJ2-6, with 9 nucleotides matching TRBD1. CDR1 LNHDA and CDR2 SQIVND come from the germline V gene (reference sequence). V was clipped by 4 bases and J by 2 bases; unmatched bases: 6. The CDR3 has 17 amino acids. CDR3 in DNA: TGTGCCAGTAGTAGGGGACAGGGAGGGACTGGGGCCAACGTCCTGACTTTC. Translation gives CASSRGQGGTGANVLTF.

The chain couples TRBV5-1 to TRBJ2-2, with TRBD1 as a possible D gene (6 bases). CDR1 and CDR2 (germline): SGHRS, YFSETQ. The CDR3 length is 16 residues. Trimming shortened V by 2 bases and J by 6 bases, and 17 bases separated the two germline ends. This CDR3 is CASSFQQGGSAGELFF. The DNA of the CDR3 is TGCGCCAGCAGCTTCCAACAGGGTGGAAGTGCCGGGGAGCTGTTTTTT.

The genes are TRBV11-2 and TRBJ1-1, with D possibly matching TRBD1 (5 bases). Germline CDR1 SGHAT, CDR2 FQNNGV. The ends were cut back, 1 base at V and 4 bases at J, with 19 bases in the middle. This CDR3 spans 17 amino acids. This CDR3 is CASSLGPYGTWGTEAFF. CDR3 sequence (DNA): TGTGCCAGCAGCTTAGGTCCCTACGGGACTTGGGGCACTGAAGCTTTCTTT.

The chain couples TRBV6-6 to TRBJ1-2; 7 bases map to TRBD1. The CDR3 spans 14 residues. Germline CDR1 is MNHNY and CDR2 is SVGAGI (reference sequence). The V gene end was trimmed by 6 bases and the J gene end by 2 bases; junction bases not matched to a gene: 6. The chain's CDR3 is CASRPTTGNYGYTF. In DNA form, the CDR3 reads TGTGCCAGCAGACCTACGACAGGGAACTATGGCTACACCTTC.

The chain joins TRBV18 to TRBJ1-1, with TRBD1 as a possible D gene (5 bases). This CDR3 has 15 amino acids. Germline lookup yields CDR1 KGHSH and CDR2 LQKENI. V shed 0 bases and J shed 0 bases, with 8 bases lying between them. In DNA form, the CDR3 reads TGTGCCAGCTCACCACCGACGACAGTGAACACTGAAGCTTTCTTT. It translates to CASSPPTTVNTEAFF.

This sequence joins TRBV6-5 and TRBJ1-6; 10 bases are shared with TRBD1. Per germline, CDR1 MNHEY and CDR2 SVGAGI. This CDR3 spans 14 amino acids. V shed 6 bases and J 10 bases; nucleotides not matched to a gene: 6. CDR3 protein: CASSKGQGSSPLHF. The CDR3 region has the DNA TGTGCCAGCAGCAAGGGACAGGGGTCCTCACCCCTCCACTTT.